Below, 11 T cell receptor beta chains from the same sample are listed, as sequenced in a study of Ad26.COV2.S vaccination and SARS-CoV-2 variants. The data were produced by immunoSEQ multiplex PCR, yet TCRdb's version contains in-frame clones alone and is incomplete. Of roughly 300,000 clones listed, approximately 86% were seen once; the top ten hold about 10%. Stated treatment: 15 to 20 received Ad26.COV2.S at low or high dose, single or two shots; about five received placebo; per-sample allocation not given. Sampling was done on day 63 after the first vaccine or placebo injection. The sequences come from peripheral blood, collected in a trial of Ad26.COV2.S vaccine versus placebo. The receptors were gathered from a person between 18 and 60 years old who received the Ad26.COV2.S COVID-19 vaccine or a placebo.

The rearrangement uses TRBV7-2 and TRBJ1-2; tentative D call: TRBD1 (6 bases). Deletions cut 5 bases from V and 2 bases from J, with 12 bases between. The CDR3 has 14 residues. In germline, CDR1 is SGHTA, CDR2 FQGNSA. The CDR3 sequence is CASSGYRENYGYTF. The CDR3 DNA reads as TGTGCCAGCAGCGGATACAGGGAGAACTATGGCTACACCTTC.

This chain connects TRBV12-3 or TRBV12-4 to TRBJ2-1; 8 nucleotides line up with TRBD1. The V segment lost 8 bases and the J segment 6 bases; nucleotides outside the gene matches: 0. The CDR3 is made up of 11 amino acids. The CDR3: CASGTGNEQFF. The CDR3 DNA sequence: TGTGCCAGCGGGACAGGCAATGAGCAGTTCTTC.

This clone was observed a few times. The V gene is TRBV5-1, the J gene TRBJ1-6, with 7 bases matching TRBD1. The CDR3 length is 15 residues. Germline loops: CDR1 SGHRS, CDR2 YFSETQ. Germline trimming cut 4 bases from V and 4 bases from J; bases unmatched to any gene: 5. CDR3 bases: TGCGCCAGCAGCCCCAGGGGGGGATATAATTCACCCCTCCACTTT. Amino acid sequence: CASSPRGGYNSPLHF.

CDR3 residues: CASSPIERGGGDTQYF. The CDR3 DNA sequence: TGTGCCAGCTCACCAATCGAGCGGGGCGGCGGGGATACGCAGTATTTT. The chain has TRBV18 and TRBJ2-3, with 7 bases fitting TRBD2. In germline, CDR1 is KGHSH, CDR2 LQKENI. With 2 bases clipped from V and 6 bases from J, the junction kept 11 bases outside the gene matches. The CDR3 consists of 16 residues.

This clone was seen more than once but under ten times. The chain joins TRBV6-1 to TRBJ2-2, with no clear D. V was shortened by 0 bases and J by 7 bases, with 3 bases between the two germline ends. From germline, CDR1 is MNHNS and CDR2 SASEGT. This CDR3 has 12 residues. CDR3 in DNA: TGTGCCAGCAGTGAAGCGGTCGGGGAGCTGTTTTTT. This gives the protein CASSEAVGELFF.

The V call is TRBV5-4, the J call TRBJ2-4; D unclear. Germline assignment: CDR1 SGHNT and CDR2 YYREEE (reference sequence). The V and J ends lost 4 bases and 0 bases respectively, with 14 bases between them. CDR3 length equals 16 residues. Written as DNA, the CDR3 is TGTGCCAGCAGCCGGCTGGTACCACTAGCCAAAAACATTCAGTACTTC. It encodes CASSRLVPLAKNIQYF. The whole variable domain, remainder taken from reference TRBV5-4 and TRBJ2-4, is ETGVTQSPTHLIKTRGQQVTLRCSSQSGHNTVSWYQQALGQGPQFIFQYYREEENGRGNFPPRFSGLQFPNYSSELNVNALELDDSALYLCASSRLVPLAKNIQYFGAGTRLSVL.

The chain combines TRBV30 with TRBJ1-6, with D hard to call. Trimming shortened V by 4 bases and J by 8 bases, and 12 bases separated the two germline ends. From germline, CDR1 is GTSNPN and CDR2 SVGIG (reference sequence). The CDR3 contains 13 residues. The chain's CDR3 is CAWTPHSDSPLHF. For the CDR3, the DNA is TGTGCCTGGACCCCACACTCAGATTCACCCCTCCACTTT.

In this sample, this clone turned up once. In DNA, the CDR3 is TGTGCCAGCAGCGTAAAGGACTTCTACGAGCAGTACTTC. This encodes CASSVKDFYEQYF. The chain uses TRBV9 and TRBJ2-7, with D possibly matching TRBD2 (5 bases). The V and J ends lost 1 base and 3 bases respectively, with 8 bases between them. CDR3 length equals 13 residues. Germline CDR1 reads SGDLS; CDR2 reads YYNGEE.

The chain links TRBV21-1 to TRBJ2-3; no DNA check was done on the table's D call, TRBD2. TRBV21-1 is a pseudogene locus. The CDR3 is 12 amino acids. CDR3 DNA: TGTGCCAGCAGCAACTCGGAGCGAACGCAGTATTTT. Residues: CASSNSERTQYF.

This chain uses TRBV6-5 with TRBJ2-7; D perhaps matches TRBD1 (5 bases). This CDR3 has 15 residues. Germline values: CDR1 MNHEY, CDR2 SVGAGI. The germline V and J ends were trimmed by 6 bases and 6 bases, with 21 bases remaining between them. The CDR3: CASRRTRQGSAEQYF. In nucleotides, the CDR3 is TGTGCCAGCAGACGCACCCGGCAGGGTTCGGCCGAGCAGTACTTC.

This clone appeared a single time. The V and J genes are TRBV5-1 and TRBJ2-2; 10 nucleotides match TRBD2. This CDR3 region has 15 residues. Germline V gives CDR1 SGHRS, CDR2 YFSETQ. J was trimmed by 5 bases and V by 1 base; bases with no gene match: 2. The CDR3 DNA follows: TGCGCCAGCAGCTTGCTAGCGGGAGAAACCGGGGAGCTGTTTTTT. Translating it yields CASSLLAGETGELFF. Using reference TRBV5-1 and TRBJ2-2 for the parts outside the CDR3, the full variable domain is KAGVTQTPRYLIKTRGQQVTLSCSPISGHRSVSWYQQTPGQGLQFLFEYFSETQRNKGNFPGRFSGRQFSNSRSEMNVSTLELGDSALYLCASSLLAGETGELFFGEGSRLTVL.